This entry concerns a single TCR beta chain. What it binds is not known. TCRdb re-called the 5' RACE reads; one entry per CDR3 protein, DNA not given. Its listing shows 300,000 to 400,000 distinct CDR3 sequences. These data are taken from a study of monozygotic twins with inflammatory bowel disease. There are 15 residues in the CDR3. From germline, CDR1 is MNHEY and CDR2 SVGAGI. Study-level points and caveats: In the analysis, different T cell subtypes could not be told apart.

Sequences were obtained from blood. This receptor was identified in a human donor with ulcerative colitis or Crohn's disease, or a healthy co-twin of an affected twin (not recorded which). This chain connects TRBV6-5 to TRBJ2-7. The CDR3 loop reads CASSYLGGTTYEQYF.